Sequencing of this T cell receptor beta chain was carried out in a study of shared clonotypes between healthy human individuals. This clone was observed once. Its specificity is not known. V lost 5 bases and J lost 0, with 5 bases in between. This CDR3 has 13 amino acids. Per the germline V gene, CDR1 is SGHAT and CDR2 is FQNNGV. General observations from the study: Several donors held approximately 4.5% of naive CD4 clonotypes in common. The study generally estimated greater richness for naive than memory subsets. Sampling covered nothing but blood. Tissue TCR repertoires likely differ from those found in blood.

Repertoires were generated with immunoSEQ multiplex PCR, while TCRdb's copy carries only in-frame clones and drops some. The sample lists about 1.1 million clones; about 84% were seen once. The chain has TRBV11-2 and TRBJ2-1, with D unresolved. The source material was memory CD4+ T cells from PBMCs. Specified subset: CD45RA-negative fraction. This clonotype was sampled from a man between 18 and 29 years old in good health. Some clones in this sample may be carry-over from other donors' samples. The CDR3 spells CASSRGSYNEQFF. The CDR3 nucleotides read TGTGCCAGCAGCCGCGGCTCCTACAATGAGCAGTTCTTC.